This record concerns one T cell receptor (beta chain) sequence. Its antigen is currently unknown. These data come from a study of radiotherapy plus CTLA-4 blockade in lung cancer. Whole-study results and caveats: Tumor-origin TCR clones grew in blood after radiotherapy plus ipilimumab. Reportedly, early blood T cell clone dynamics best predicted response, with interferon-beta.

Method: immunoSEQ multiplex PCR; TCRdb's copy keeps in-frame clones and lacks some. The sample has around 110,000 clones, roughly 84% seen once; the top ten hold 2.4%. Trimming removed 5 bases at V and 11 bases at J, with 16 bases between. Germline-derived CDR1 and CDR2 are MDHEN and SYDVKM. The CDR3 runs to 14 residues. Sequencing was performed on peripheral blood, taken from a patient treated with radiotherapy plus ipilimumab. The chain joins TRBV28 to TRBJ1-6, with a possible D match to TRBD1 (5 bases). The clonotype originates from a human donor with non-small cell lung cancer that progressed on radiotherapy plus ipilimumab. Some clones in this sample may be carry-over from other donors' samples. CDR3 amino acids: CASSPQGRIAPLHF. Here the CDR3 DNA reads TGTGCCAGCAGTCCTCAGGGCCGGATAGCACCCCTCCACTTT.